These 20 T cell receptor beta chains were all obtained from the same sample, sequenced in a study of cytomegalovirus exposure and HLA in healthy donors. PCR was performed using 60 Vbeta and 13 Jbeta primers. Clones were read by immunoSEQ multiplex PCR, and TCRdb kept only the in-frame ones, dropping some. The sample includes under 150,000 clones, approximately 79% of them seen just once. The specimen sequenced was PBMCs. All receptors come from a woman aged 25 to 45 in good health and CMV-seronegative.

The rearrangement uses TRBV7-2 and TRBJ2-2; perhaps TRBD1 as D (6 bases). Germline loops: CDR1 SGHTA, CDR2 FQGNSA. The V gene lost 7 bases and the J gene lost 6 bases, with 12 bases spanning the gap. The CDR3 covers 13 residues. The CDR3 region is CASNVRGAGELFF. The CDR3 region has the DNA TGTGCCAGCAACGTCAGGGGAGCCGGGGAGCTGTTTTTT.

CDR3 sequence reads: CASSLRGGGTQETQYF. The DNA of the CDR3 is TGCGCCAGCAGCCTCAGGGGTGGTGGCACCCAAGAGACCCAGTACTTC. V is TRBV5-1 and J is TRBJ2-5; D is perhaps TRBD1 (6 bases). Trimming shortened V by 4 bases and J by 1 base, and 17 bases separated the two germline ends. CDR1 and CDR2 from the germline V gene are SGHRS and YFSETQ. The CDR3 covers 16 residues.

V gene TRBV7-9 combines with J gene TRBJ2-5; D call uncertain. Trimming took 5 bases from V and 4 from J, leaving 11 bases between them. The CDR3 consists of 13 residues. Germline CDR1 reads SEHNR; CDR2 reads FQNEAQ (reference sequence). The CDR3 protein is CASSQNRGETQYF. The CDR3 DNA sequence: TGTGCCAGCAGCCAAAATAGAGGAGAGACCCAGTACTTC.

This clone was counted only a few times. The chain employs TRBV13 and TRBJ1-1, with a tentative D call TRBD1 (5 bases). The V gene's germline CDR1 is PRHDT and CDR2 FYEKMQ (reference sequence). The CDR3 covers 16 residues. Between the trimmed V and J ends, which lost 0 bases and 0 bases, there was a span of 11 bases. CDR3: CASSLGPRQLNTEAFF. For the CDR3, the DNA is TGTGCCAGCAGCTTAGGCCCAAGACAGCTGAACACTGAAGCTTTCTTT. Together with reference TRBV13 and TRBJ1-1, the CDR3 gives the full variable domain: AAGVIQSPRHLIKEKRETATLKCYPIPRHDTVYWYQQGPGQDPQFLISFYEKMQSDKGSIPDRFSAQQFSDYHSELNMSSLELGDSALYFCASSLGPRQLNTEAFFGQGTRLTVV.

This clone was recorded only once. The rearrangement uses TRBV6-1 and TRBJ1-1, with 7 bases identical to TRBD1. V was clipped by 2 bases and J by 4 bases; unmatched bases: 4. CDR3 length equals 14 residues. Looked up from germline, CDR1 is MNHNS and CDR2 is SASEGT. The DNA for the CDR3 is TGTGCCAGCAGTGAACGGACAGGCCCCACTGAAGCTTTCTTT. Amino acids: CASSERTGPTEAFF.

The CDR3 DNA follows: TGTGCCAGCAGTTCCGGACAGGGAGGCTCTCCTTTCTTT. It encodes CASSSGQGGSPFF. The genes are TRBV6-5 and TRBJ1-1; 8 nucleotides agree with TRBD1. The germline V gene encodes CDR1 MNHEY and CDR2 SVGAGI. V dropped 4 bases and J dropped 12; count of bases not matched to a gene: 10. The CDR3 sequence is 13 residues long.

V gene TRBV21-1 combines with J gene TRBJ2-4; the D call in the table, TRBD1, was not verified against the DNA. TRBV21-1 is an annotated pseudogene. The CDR3 sequence is 17 residues long. This CDR3 is CASPSQGARESKNIQYF. The CDR3 coding sequence is TGTGCCAGCCCTTCCCAGGGGGCGCGGGAGTCCAAAAACATTCAGTACTTC.

In this sample, this clone turned up a few times. In nucleotides, the CDR3 is TGTGCCAGCACCAAATCCCACGGGGGGGCCGGAAAAAACATTCAGTACTTC. It codes for CASTKSHGGAGKNIQYF. The chain joins TRBV2 to TRBJ2-4; TRBD2 matches at 8 bases. The length of the CDR3 is 17 residues. Germline values: CDR1 SNHLY, CDR2 FYNNEI. V trimming: 7 bases; J trimming: 4 bases; junction bases outside the gene matches: 15.

The chain couples TRBV6-5 to TRBJ2-7; possibly TRBD2 for D (6 bases). V was trimmed by 6 bases and J by 3 bases, leaving 15 bases between them. Per germline, CDR1 MNHEY and CDR2 SVGAGI. The CDR3 spans 14 residues. This CDR3 reads CASSLRRGDYEQYF. The CDR3 DNA sequence: TGTGCCAGCAGCCTCCGGAGGGGAGACTACGAGCAGTACTTC.

The CDR3 nucleotides are TGCGCCAGCAGCCAATCCCCAAGTTTGGACAGGGGGGAGGAAAAACTGTTTTTT. It specifies CASSQSPSLDRGEEKLFF. The rearrangement links TRBV4-1 to TRBJ1-4, with TRBD1 matching 10 bases. CDR3 length: 18 residues. The V segment lost 2 bases and the J segment 8 bases; nucleotides outside the gene matches: 14. CDR1 MGHRA and CDR2 YSYEKL come from the germline V gene.

V gene TRBV5-6 combines with J gene TRBJ1-2; no clear D. The CDR3 length is 13 residues. CDR1 is SGHDT, CDR2 YYEEEE, per germline. V was clipped by 2 bases and J by 0 bases, with 5 bases between them. The CDR3 DNA reads TGTGCCAGCAGCTTAAGAGCTAACTATGGCTACACCTTC. This gives the protein CASSLRANYGYTF.

This clone appeared a few times. The genes are TRBV9 and TRBJ2-1; 7 bases are a match to TRBD2. Germline V CDR1 and CDR2: SGDLS, YYNGEE. Losses at the gene ends were 2 bases for V and 10 bases for J; bases not matched to a gene: 15. The CDR3 has 16 amino acids. The CDR3 is CASSVGTTLAGREQFF. DNA for the CDR3: TGTGCCAGCAGCGTGGGGACTACCCTAGCAGGGAGGGAGCAGTTCTTC.

The chain carries TRBV7-2 and TRBJ1-5; 7 bases map to TRBD1. Trimming removed 4 bases from V and 6 bases from J; junction bases left unmatched: 9. The length of the CDR3 is 15 residues. Per the germline V gene, CDR1 is SGHTA and CDR2 is FQGNSA. CDR3 amino acids: CASSSYQGDPQPQHF. DNA for the CDR3: TGTGCCAGCAGCTCCTACCAGGGGGACCCTCAGCCCCAGCATTTT.

The sample holds a few counts of this clone. The V call is TRBV29-1, the J call TRBJ1-1, with D perhaps matching TRBD1 (6 bases). The germline gives CDR1 SQVTM, CDR2 ANQGSEA. The CDR3 consists of 12 residues. The V end was cut by 3 bases, the J end by 5 bases, with 10 bases between. The CDR3 nucleotides read TGCAGCGTTGAGGGGGCCAGAACTGAAGCTTTCTTT. It encodes CSVEGARTEAFF.

This chain connects TRBV7-2 to TRBJ1-2; maybe TRBD1 (5 bases). The germline V and J ends were trimmed by 5 bases and 5 bases, with 12 bases remaining between them. The CDR3 loop spans 13 amino acids. CDR1 is SGHTA and CDR2 is FQGNSA in the germline V gene. CDR3 in DNA: TGTGCCAGCAGCACATCGCCAGGGTATGGCTACACCTTC. Translated: CASSTSPGYGYTF.

This chain uses TRBV13 with TRBJ1-4; D perhaps matches TRBD1 (5 bases). The CDR3 loop spans 14 amino acids. Per the germline V gene, CDR1 is PRHDT and CDR2 is FYEKMQ (reference sequence). Trimming removed 10 bases at V and 4 bases at J, with 16 bases between. The CDR3 spells CATTLGQDNEKLFF. The CDR3, as DNA: TGTGCCACCACTCTGGGGCAGGATAATGAAAAACTGTTTTTT.

The rearrangement links TRBV5-1 to TRBJ2-1; TRBD2 matches 8 bases. Per germline, CDR1 SGHRS and CDR2 YFSETQ. Germline trimming cut 4 bases from V and 5 bases from J; bases unmatched to any gene: 8. The CDR3 contains 15 residues. In DNA form, the CDR3 reads TGCGCCAGCAGCGCGGGACTAGTGGGGAACAATGAGCAGTTCTTC. Translated, it gives CASSAGLVGNNEQFF.

The chain combines TRBV9 with TRBJ1-6; 9 positions agree with TRBD1. Losses at the gene ends were 3 bases for V and 7 bases for J; bases not matched to a gene: 5. The CDR3 totals 15 residues. The germline V gene has CDR1 SGDLS and CDR2 YYNGEE. Here the CDR3 DNA reads TGTGCCAGCAGCGCGGACAGGGGAAGGAATTCACCCCTCCACTTT. This codes for CASSADRGRNSPLHF.

This clone was seen more than once but under ten times. J is TRBJ1-2 and V is TRBV5-1; TRBD1 aligns across 9 bases. The CDR3 is 16 amino acids. Germline V lookup: CDR1 SGHRS, CDR2 YFSETQ. J was trimmed by 3 bases and V by 0 bases; bases with no gene match: 6. The CDR3 here is CASSLETGGPYYGYTF. The CDR3 nucleotides read TGCGCCAGCAGCTTGGAAACAGGGGGCCCATACTATGGCTACACCTTC.

This sequence joins TRBV4-2 and TRBJ1-2; D uncertain. This CDR3 is 13 amino acids long. Deletions cut 0 bases from V and 7 bases from J, with 9 bases between. Germline V gene data show CDR1 as LGHNA and CDR2 as YNFKEQ. The CDR3 region is CASSQDQASGYTF. The CDR3, as DNA: TGTGCCAGCAGCCAAGACCAGGCAAGTGGCTACACCTTC.